Each of the 32 T cell receptor beta chains below was sequenced from the same sample in a study of blood T cells in healthy people across ages (dated by TCRdb to between 2014 and 2016). Library prep was done by 5' RACE. TCRdb names Illumina HiSeq 2500 as the instrument used. A second roughly 6 to 11 cycle PCR used a sample-barcoded 5' primer and a J-beta primer mix. TCRdb applied fastp at Q25 and MiXCR to the public reads, then kept only in-frame beta chains. Every CDR3 protein is listed once, alongside the most common genes and DNA of its rows. This sample gives over a million distinct CDR3 sequences in total; almost 25% of them show up just once. The leading ten clones occupy less than 0.85% of the sample. The sample was also reused in another study, on T cells of mothers and their children.

The material sequenced was blood. Receptors originate from a girl aged 2-10 years in good health.

This clonotype was seen more than once but under ten times. The chain recombines TRBV28 with TRBJ2-7, with TRBD2 matching 9 bases. CDR1 is MDHEN and CDR2 is SYDVKM in the germline V gene. The V gene end was trimmed by 5 bases and the J gene end by 4 bases; junction bases not matched to a gene: 9. The CDR3 sequence is 15 residues long. CDR3 amino acids: CASSNNGSGSYEQYF. In DNA form, the CDR3 reads TGTGCCAGCAGTAATAATGGTAGCGGGAGTTACGAGCAGTACTTC.

Concerning this clonotype: Without the conserved terminal phenylalanine or tryptophan, this CDR3 likely stems from a read error. The J gene is TRBJ2-3, the V gene TRBV5-1; 8 bases are shared with TRBD1. With V trimmed by 4 bases and J by 3 bases, 4 bases remained unmatched. The CDR3 spans 14 residues. Germline V gives CDR1 SGHRS, CDR2 YFSETQ. The CDR3 DNA reads as TGCGCCAGCAGCCCAGGACAGGGAACAGATACGCAGTATCTT. Its protein product is CASSPGQGTDTQYL.

The V call is TRBV6-2 or TRBV6-3, the J call TRBJ1-1; 9 nucleotides match TRBD1. This CDR3 has 13 amino acids. CDR1 and CDR2 from the germline V gene are MNHEY and SVGEGT. The ends lost 4 bases at V and 5 bases at J; junction bases unmatched: 2. The CDR3 DNA follows: TGTGCCAGCAGTTGGGACAGGGAGACTGAAGCTTTCTTT. The encoded protein is CASSWDRETEAFF.

This chain connects TRBV20-1 to TRBJ2-7, with TRBD2 matching over 9 bases. The germline V gene encodes CDR1 DFQATT and CDR2 SNEGSKA (reference sequence). V was pared by 2 bases and J by 2 bases, with 7 bases of the junction left unmatched. The CDR3 is 15 residues long. The CDR3 loop reads CSARSSGGEPYEQYF. CDR3 coding DNA: TGCAGTGCTAGAAGTAGCGGGGGAGAACCCTACGAGCAGTACTTC.

The genes are TRBV4-1 and TRBJ2-1, with TRBD2 matching 7 bases. The germline V gene encodes CDR1 MGHRA and CDR2 YSYEKL. With 0 bases clipped from V and 6 bases from J, the junction kept 14 bases outside the gene matches. This CDR3 spans 18 amino acids. The CDR3 spells CASSQEDLWAGDVNEQFF. The CDR3 nucleotides read TGCGCCAGCAGCCAAGAGGACCTATGGGCGGGGGATGTCAATGAGCAGTTCTTC.

Only a few counts were recorded for this clonotype. In DNA, the CDR3 is TGCAGCGTTGAATTCAAGGGGTTCGGGGGAGCTTTCTTT. It codes for CSVEFKGFGGAFF. This chain connects TRBV29-1 to TRBJ1-1; D might be TRBD1 (5 bases). Trimming removed 2 bases at V and 10 bases at J, with 17 bases between. The CDR3 spans 13 residues. Germline CDR1 and CDR2: SQVTM and ANQGSEA.

The V and J genes are TRBV28 and TRBJ1-1; the D is unclear. CDR3 length: 12 amino acids. Germline V gives CDR1 MDHEN, CDR2 SYDVKM. Trimming stripped 2 bases from V and 11 bases from J, with 12 bases between. CDR3 DNA: TGTGCCAGCAGTTTAAACGGGGTAAGGGCTTTCTTT. It yields the protein CASSLNGVRAFF. Complete variable domain (other parts from reference TRBV28 and TRBJ1-1): DVKVTQSSRYLVKRTGEKVFLECVQDMDHENMFWYRQDPGLGLRLIYFSYDVKMKEKGDIPEGYSVSREKKERFSLILESASTNQTSMYLCASSLNGVRAFFGQGTRLTVV.

The chain links TRBV4-1 to TRBJ1-2; TRBD1 is a possible D gene (5 bases). V shed 1 base and J shed 0 bases, with 9 bases lying between them. The CDR3 has 15 amino acids. CDR1 MGHRA and CDR2 YSYEKL come from the germline V gene. The CDR3 sequence: CASSQGDGANYGYTF. Here the CDR3 DNA reads TGCGCCAGCAGCCAAGGGGACGGAGCTAACTATGGCTACACCTTC.

The J gene is TRBJ2-5, the V gene TRBV4-2; no firm D call. The CDR3 is made up of 11 amino acids. Germline V gene lookup returns CDR1 LGHNA and CDR2 YNFKEQ. The V gene lost 2 bases and the J gene lost 11 bases, with 9 bases spanning the gap. CDR3 DNA: TGTGCCAGCAGCCAATCCTCAGAGCAGTACTTC. Amino acid sequence: CASSQSSEQYF.

The chain joins TRBV11-2 to TRBJ1-5; D gene unclear. In germline, CDR1 is SGHAT, CDR2 FQNNGV. Trimming left V 1 base short and J 5 bases short, with 9 bases between. This CDR3 has 14 residues. CDR3 residues: CASSLVGGYQPQHF. The DNA for the CDR3 is TGTGCCAGCAGCTTAGTTGGTGGATATCAGCCCCAGCATTTT.

This chain uses TRBV2 with TRBJ2-3, with 9 nucleotides matching TRBD2. The germline gives CDR1 SNHLY, CDR2 FYNNEI. This CDR3 spans 13 amino acids. The CDR3 sequence is CAARERGADTQYF. The CDR3 coding sequence is TGTGCAGCGCGGGAGCGGGGGGCAGATACGCAGTATTTT.

This rearrangement joins TRBV25-1 to TRBJ2-1; D unresolved. This CDR3 region has 14 residues. The V end was cut by 4 bases, the J end by 3 bases, with 10 bases between. Germline-derived CDR1 and CDR2 are MGHDK and SYGVNS. The CDR3 nucleotides read TGTGCCAGCAGTGCCCCCGAGGACTACAATGAGCAGTTCTTC. This codes for CASSAPEDYNEQFF.

This clonotype was seen once. The chain employs TRBV7-2 and TRBJ2-7; the D is unclear. Trimming cost V 6 bases and J 1 base, with 13 bases left between them. Germline V gene sequence: CDR1 SGHTA, CDR2 FQGNSA. The CDR3 length is 14 residues. The CDR3 sequence is CASSDQAQSYEQYF. The CDR3 region has the DNA TGTGCCAGCAGTGACCAGGCGCAGTCCTACGAGCAGTACTTC. Based on the CDR3 plus reference TRBV7-2 and TRBJ2-7, the full variable domain is GAGVSQSPSNKVTEKGKDVELRCDPISGHTALYWYRQSLGQGLEFLIYFQGNSAPDKSGLPSDRFSAERTGGSVSTLTIQRTQQEDSAVYLCASSDQAQSYEQYFGPGTRLTVT.

The chain is built from TRBV7-9 and TRBJ1-1; D gene uncertain. This CDR3 is built from 14 residues. Trimming removed 4 bases from V and 4 bases from J, with 13 bases in between. The germline V gene has CDR1 SEHNR and CDR2 FQNEAQ (reference sequence). The CDR3 DNA sequence: TGTGCCAGCAGCTCCCAACTGGAGGTCACTGAAGCTTTCTTT. It translates to CASSSQLEVTEAFF.

V and J are TRBV5-1 and TRBJ2-7; 10 bases agree with TRBD2. The V and J ends lost 2 bases and 5 bases, in that order; junction bases with no gene match: 7. This CDR3 is 15 amino acids long. Per the germline V gene, CDR1 is SGHRS and CDR2 is YFSETQ. This CDR3 reads CASSLAGGPGNEQYF. In DNA, the CDR3 is TGCGCCAGCAGCTTAGCGGGAGGGCCGGGGAACGAGCAGTACTTC.

A few counts support this clonotype. This chain connects TRBV5-1 to TRBJ2-5, with D perhaps matching TRBD1 or TRBD2 (5 bases each). The DNA matches TRBJ2-1 better at its end, which makes the J call doubtful. Germline V gene data show CDR1 as SGHRS and CDR2 as YFSETQ. This CDR3 is 12 amino acids long. The DNA of the CDR3 is TGCGCCAGCATCCTTGAGGGGAATGAGCAGTTCTTC. Its translation: CASILEGNEQFF.

In this sample, this clonotype turned up a few times. The chain couples TRBV4-2 to TRBJ2-5; possible D gene TRBD2, 6 bases. The J call may be incorrect, as the DNA end agrees better with TRBJ2-1. Per the germline V gene, CDR1 is LGHNA and CDR2 is YNFKEQ. The CDR3 covers 16 residues. DNA for the CDR3: TGTGCCAGCAGCCAAGGTTACGGCGGGGTATCAAATGAGCAGTTCTTC. Residues: CASSQGYGGVSNEQFF.

The chain joins TRBV10-3 to TRBJ2-1, with 8 bases that match TRBD2. From germline, CDR1 is ENHRY and CDR2 SYGVKD. With 11 bases clipped from V and 5 bases from J, the junction kept 8 bases outside the gene matches. The CDR3 has 13 residues. The CDR3: CAVSPGLDNEQFF. CDR3 DNA: TGTGCCGTCTCCCCGGGACTAGACAATGAGCAGTTCTTC.

This clonotype was seen a few times. The J gene is TRBJ1-1, the V gene TRBV10-1, with a weak D call TRBD1 (5 bases). V lost 7 bases and J lost 6, with 18 bases in between. The CDR3 extends over 14 amino acids. Germline CDR1 reads WNHNN; CDR2 reads SYGVQD (reference sequence). The CDR3 bases are TGCGCCAGCACAAGTGGGACTGGCCCTTCTGAAGCTTTCTTT. Translation gives CASTSGTGPSEAFF.

A few counts support this clonotype. This chain joins TRBV5-1 and TRBJ1-6, with TRBD1 identical over 8 bases. Germline values: CDR1 SGHRS, CDR2 YFSETQ. The V and J ends lost 0 bases and 6 bases, in that order; junction bases with no gene match: 5. The CDR3 extends over 16 amino acids. CDR3 residues: CASSLGDRPLNSPLHF. The CDR3, as DNA: TGCGCCAGCAGCTTGGGGGACAGGCCCCTTAATTCACCCCTCCACTTT. Variable domain in full (rest from reference TRBV5-1 and TRBJ1-6): KAGVTQTPRYLIKTRGQQVTLSCSPISGHRSVSWYQQTPGQGLQFLFEYFSETQRNKGNFPGRFSGRQFSNSRSEMNVSTLELGDSALYLCASSLGDRPLNSPLHFGNGTRLTVT.

This clonotype was seen ten or more times. The V gene is TRBV12-3 or TRBV12-4, the J gene TRBJ2-1, with no clear D. Trimming removed 6 bases from V and 9 bases from J, with 9 bases in between. The CDR3 has 11 residues. As DNA, the CDR3 is TGTGCCAGCAGCCGAAGCACTGAGCAGTTCTTC. Translated, it gives CASSRSTEQFF.

The chain combines TRBV4-3 with TRBJ2-5; 10 nucleotides match TRBD1. The germline V gene encodes CDR1 LGHNA and CDR2 YSLEER. The junction had 13 bases not matched to a gene; V was cut back by 5 bases and J by 4 bases. The CDR3 covers 17 residues. CDR3 DNA sequence: TGCGCCAGCAGCTCTCTGAGAACCGGGACAGGGGTAGAGACCCAGTACTTC. Residues: CASSSLRTGTGVETQYF.

The rearrangement uses TRBV12-3 or TRBV12-4 and TRBJ2-5; weak D call: TRBD1 (5 bases). Trimming removed 2 bases from V and 5 bases from J, with 12 bases in between. This CDR3 spans 14 amino acids. This chain's CDR3 is CASSLRGRVETQYF. As DNA, the CDR3 is TGTGCCAGCAGTTTAAGGGGCAGGGTTGAGACCCAGTACTTC.

The sample holds a few counts of this clonotype. The V and J genes are TRBV7-6 and TRBJ2-5; 11 bases line up with TRBD2. The germline gives CDR1 SGHVS, CDR2 FNYEAQ. The length of the CDR3 is 16 residues. Unmatched junction bases numbered 8, after V lost 7 bases and J lost 1 base. The CDR3 DNA is TGTGCCAGCACTCCCTTGGGGACTAGCGGCCAAGAGACCCAGTACTTC. It yields the protein CASTPLGTSGQETQYF.

The chain combines TRBV4-1 with TRBJ2-1; the match to TRBD1 covers 10 bases. Trimming took 3 bases from V and 2 from J; bases not matched to a gene: 4. CDR1 MGHRA and CDR2 YSYEKL come from the germline V gene. There are 16 residues in the CDR3. CDR3 in amino acids: CASSQGDRGPYNEQFF. CDR3 DNA sequence: TGCGCCAGCAGCCAGGGGGACAGGGGTCCCTACAATGAGCAGTTCTTC.

The CDR3 DNA reads TGTGCCAGCAGCTTGGTGGGTGGCAGTTTGAACACTGAAGCTTTCTTT. This encodes CASSLVGGSLNTEAFF. The chain combines TRBV5-5 with TRBJ1-1; D is uncertain. The ends were cut back, 0 bases at V and 0 bases at J, with 12 bases in the middle. Germline V gene lookup returns CDR1 SGHKS and CDR2 YYEKEE (reference sequence). The CDR3 length is 16 residues. The full variable domain, rest sourced from reference TRBV5-5 and TRBJ1-1, is DAGVTQSPTHLIKTRGQQVTLRCSPISGHKSVSWYQQVLGQGPQFIFQYYEKEERGRGNFPDRFSARQFPNYSSELNVNALLLGDSALYLCASSLVGGSLNTEAFFGQGTRLTVV.

As for this clonotype: It may be a read error: a sequence one base away is much more abundant. The rearrangement joins TRBV19 to TRBJ1-1; no firm D call. The germline V gene has CDR1 LNHDA and CDR2 SQIVND (reference sequence). There are 14 residues in the CDR3. The CDR3: CASRANSGNTEVFF. CDR3 in DNA: TGTGCCAGTAGAGCCAACTCGGGGAACACTGAAGTTTTCTTT.

This chain links TRBV7-9 with TRBJ2-7; 9 positions agree with TRBD1. There are 13 residues in the CDR3. The ends lost 8 bases at V and 5 bases at J; junction bases unmatched: 7. From germline, CDR1 is SEHNR and CDR2 FQNEAQ (reference sequence). The CDR3 here is CASGSTGGNEQYF. CDR3 in DNA: TGTGCCAGCGGATCGACAGGGGGAAACGAGCAGTACTTC.

This clonotype was picked up a small number of times. DNA for the CDR3: TGTGCCAGCAGCTTATTCGGGCAGGGTAGCTCTGGGGCCAACGTCCTGACTTTC. It specifies CASSLFGQGSSGANVLTF. The J gene is TRBJ2-6, the V gene TRBV7-9, with D possibly being TRBD1 (5 bases). V lost 2 bases and J 0 bases, leaving 14 bases between the germline ends. CDR1 and CDR2 from the germline V gene are SEHNR and FQNEAQ (reference sequence). This CDR3 spans 18 amino acids. The whole variable domain, remainder taken from reference TRBV7-9 and TRBJ2-6, is DTGVSQNPRHKITKRGQNVTFRCDPISEHNRLYWYRQTLGQGPEFLTYFQNEAQLEKSRLLSDRFSAERPKGSFSTLEIQRTEQGDSAMYLCASSLFGQGSSGANVLTFGAGSRLTVL.

The chain joins TRBV4-1 to TRBJ2-7; a possible D gene is TRBD1 (6 bases). V lost 0 bases and J lost 7, with 25 bases in between. The CDR3 runs 18 residues. The germline gives CDR1 MGHRA, CDR2 YSYEKL. The CDR3 sequence: CASSQDFGRVDRLSEQYF. The CDR3 DNA follows: TGCGCCAGCAGCCAAGATTTTGGCCGAGTAGACAGGCTAAGTGAGCAGTACTTC.

As for this clonotype: An end of the junction differs from the germline gene, which may be a read error. V gene TRBV12-3 or TRBV12-4 combines with J gene TRBJ1-2; no clear D gene. The CDR3 runs to 12 residues. The DNA of the CDR3 is TGTACCAGCAGTCTCTCGGGAGTTGGCTACACCTTC. Translation gives CTSSLSGVGYTF.

This clonotype was seen a single time. This chain links TRBV29-1 with TRBJ2-1, with D perhaps TRBD2 (6 bases). V was shortened by 5 bases and J by 0 bases, with 8 bases between the two germline ends. Germline V gives CDR1 SQVTM, CDR2 ANQGSEA. The CDR3 is 13 amino acids. Written as DNA, the CDR3 is TGCAGCGTTATGGGGGGCTCCTACAATGAGCAGTTCTTC. Amino acids: CSVMGGSYNEQFF.